This T cell receptor beta chain emerged from a study of graft-versus-host responses after intestinal transplantation. Study-wide background: Grafts that recipients had were multivisceral, liver-intestinal, or isolated intestinal transplants. The study gave all recipients anti-thymocyte globulin induction, then tacrolimus and steroids for 2 to 3 years.

This clone counts as medium-sized. Libraries were prepared by immunoSEQ multiplex PCR; TCRdb keeps only in-frame clonotypes and omits some of them. The sample includes roughly 15,000 clones, about 35% of them seen just once. V gave up 5 bases and J gave up 3 bases; unmatched junction bases: 9. The CDR3 has 17 residues. Germline values: CDR1 SGHVS, CDR2 FNYEAQ. Co-plating was performed using approximately 200,000 CFSE-labeled responder cells and approximately 200,000 irradiated, violet-dye-labeled stimulator cells. Researchers sorted proliferating CFSE-low CD3+CD4+ and CD3+CD8+ responders once the reaction had finished. Study results and limitations: Recipient marrow harbored GvH clones, some of which surfaced first in ileum or blood.

The TCR comes from a human patient who received an intestinal transplant. Sequencing was performed on alloreactive CD8+ T cells from a mixed lymphocyte reaction culture, taken before intestinal transplant. Sample subset: CFSE-low proliferating T cells sorted from roughly six-day pre-transplant mixed lymphocyte reaction (GvH or HvG direction). This chain uses TRBV7-6 with TRBJ2-1, with 11 bases aligning to TRBD2. The CDR3 loop is CASSPSSGGLLYNEQFF. CDR3 nucleotide sequence: TGTGCCAGCAGCCCATCTAGCGGGGGGCTCCTCTACAATGAGCAGTTCTTC.